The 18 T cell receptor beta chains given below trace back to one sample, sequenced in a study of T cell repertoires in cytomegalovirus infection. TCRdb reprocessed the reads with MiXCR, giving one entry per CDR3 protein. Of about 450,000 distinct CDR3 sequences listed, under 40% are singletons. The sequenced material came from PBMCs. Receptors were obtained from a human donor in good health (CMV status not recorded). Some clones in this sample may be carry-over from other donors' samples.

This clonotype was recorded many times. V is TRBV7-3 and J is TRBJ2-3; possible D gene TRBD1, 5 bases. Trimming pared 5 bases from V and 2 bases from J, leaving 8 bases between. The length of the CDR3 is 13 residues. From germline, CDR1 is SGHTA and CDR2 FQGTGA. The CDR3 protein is CASSIQVTDTQYF. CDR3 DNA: TGTGCCAGCAGCATACAGGTCACAGATACGCAGTATTTT.

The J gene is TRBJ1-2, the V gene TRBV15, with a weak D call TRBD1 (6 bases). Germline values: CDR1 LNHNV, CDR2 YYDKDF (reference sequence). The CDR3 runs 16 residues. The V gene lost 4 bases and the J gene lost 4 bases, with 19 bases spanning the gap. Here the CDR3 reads CATSIDRSGIIYGYTF. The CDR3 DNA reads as TGTGCCACCAGCATAGACAGGTCGGGGATAATCTATGGCTACACCTTC.

CDR3 region: CASRPVDRDNSPLHF. Written as DNA, the CDR3 is TGTGCCAGCAGACCCGTCGACAGGGATAATTCACCCCTCCACTTT. The chain employs TRBV6-6 and TRBJ1-6; 7 nucleotides agree with TRBD1. This CDR3 contains 15 residues. V lost 6 bases to trimming and J lost 5 bases; unmatched junction nucleotides: 7. Germline assignment: CDR1 MNHNY and CDR2 SVGAGI (reference sequence).

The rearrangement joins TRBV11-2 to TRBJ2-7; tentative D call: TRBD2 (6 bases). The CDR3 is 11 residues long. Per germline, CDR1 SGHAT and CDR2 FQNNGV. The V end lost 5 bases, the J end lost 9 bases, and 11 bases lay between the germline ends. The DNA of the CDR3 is TGTGCCAGCAGCCGGGACTTTGGGCAGTACTTC. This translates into CASSRDFGQYF.

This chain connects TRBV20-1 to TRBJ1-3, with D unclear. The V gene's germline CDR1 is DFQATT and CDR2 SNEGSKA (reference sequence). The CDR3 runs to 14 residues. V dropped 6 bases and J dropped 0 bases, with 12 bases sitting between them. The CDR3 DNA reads TGCAGTGCCCACTACGGAGGCTCTGGAAACACCATATATTTT. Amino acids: CSAHYGGSGNTIYF.

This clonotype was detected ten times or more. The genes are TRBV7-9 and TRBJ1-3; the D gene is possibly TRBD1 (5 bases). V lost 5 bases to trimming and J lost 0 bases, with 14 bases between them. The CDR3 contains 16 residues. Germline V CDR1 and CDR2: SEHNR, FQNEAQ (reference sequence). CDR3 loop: CASSAHRTLSGNTIYF. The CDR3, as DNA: TGTGCCAGCAGCGCCCACAGGACTCTCTCTGGAAACACCATATATTTT.

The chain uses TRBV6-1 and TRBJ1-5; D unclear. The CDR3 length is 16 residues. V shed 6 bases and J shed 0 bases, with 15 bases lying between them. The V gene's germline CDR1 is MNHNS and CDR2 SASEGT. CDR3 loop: CASSRTGRYSNQPQHF. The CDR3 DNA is TGTGCCAGCAGCCGAACGGGAAGGTATAGCAATCAGCCCCAGCATTTT.

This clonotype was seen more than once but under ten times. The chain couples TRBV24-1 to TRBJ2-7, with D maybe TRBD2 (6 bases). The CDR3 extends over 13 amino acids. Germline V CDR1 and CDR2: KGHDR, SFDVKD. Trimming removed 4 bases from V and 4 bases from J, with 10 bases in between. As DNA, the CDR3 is TGTGCCACCAGTGACTGGGACTCTTACGAGCAGTACTTC. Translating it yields CATSDWDSYEQYF.

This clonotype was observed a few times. The CDR3 loop reads CASSTRFPKAGGQVEQFF. The CDR3 DNA reads TGTGCCAGCAGTACCCGATTCCCGAAAGCGGGGGGGCAGGTCGAGCAGTTCTTC. The J gene is TRBJ2-1, the V gene TRBV12-3 or TRBV12-4; 10 bases align to TRBD2. J gave up 10 bases and V 5 bases, and 20 bases lay outside the gene matches. This CDR3 contains 18 residues.

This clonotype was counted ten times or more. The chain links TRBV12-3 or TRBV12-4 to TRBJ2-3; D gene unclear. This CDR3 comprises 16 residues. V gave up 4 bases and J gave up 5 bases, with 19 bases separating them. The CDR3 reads CASSSDPGPRGDTQYF. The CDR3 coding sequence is TGTGCCAGCAGTTCCGACCCCGGCCCCCGCGGAGATACGCAGTATTTT.

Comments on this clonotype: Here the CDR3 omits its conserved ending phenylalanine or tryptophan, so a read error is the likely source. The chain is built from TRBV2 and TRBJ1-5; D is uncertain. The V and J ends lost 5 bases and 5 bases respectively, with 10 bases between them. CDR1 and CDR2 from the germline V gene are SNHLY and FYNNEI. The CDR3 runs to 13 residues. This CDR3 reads CASSKEQYQPQHL. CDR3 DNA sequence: TGTGCCAGCAGTAAGGAACAGTATCAGCCCCAGCATTTA.

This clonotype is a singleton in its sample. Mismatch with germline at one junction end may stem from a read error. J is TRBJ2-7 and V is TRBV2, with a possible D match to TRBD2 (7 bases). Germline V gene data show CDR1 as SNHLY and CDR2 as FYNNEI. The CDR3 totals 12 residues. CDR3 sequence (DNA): TGTGCCTTGCGGGGGCAGGGCACCGAGCAATACTTC. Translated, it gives CALRGQGTEQYF.

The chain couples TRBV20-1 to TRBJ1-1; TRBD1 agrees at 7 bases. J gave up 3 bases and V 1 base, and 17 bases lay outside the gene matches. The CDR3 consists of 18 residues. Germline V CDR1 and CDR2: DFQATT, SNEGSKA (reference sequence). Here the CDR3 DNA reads TGCAGTGCTAGAGCCAGGGGGTATTGGGGACATCCCGACACTGAAGCTTTCTTT. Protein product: CSARARGYWGHPDTEAFF.

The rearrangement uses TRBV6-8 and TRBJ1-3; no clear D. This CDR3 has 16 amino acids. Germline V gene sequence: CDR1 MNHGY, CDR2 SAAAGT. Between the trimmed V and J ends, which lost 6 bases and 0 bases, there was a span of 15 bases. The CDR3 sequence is CASSHPTGNSGNTIYF. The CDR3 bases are TGTGCCAGCAGCCACCCGACGGGCAACTCTGGAAACACCATATATTTT.

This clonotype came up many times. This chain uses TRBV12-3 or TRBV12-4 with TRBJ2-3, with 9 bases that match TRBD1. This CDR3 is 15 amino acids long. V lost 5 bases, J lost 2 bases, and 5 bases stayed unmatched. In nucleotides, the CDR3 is TGTGCCAGCAGTCCGGGACAGGGCCTCACAGATACGCAGTATTTT. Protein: CASSPGQGLTDTQYF.

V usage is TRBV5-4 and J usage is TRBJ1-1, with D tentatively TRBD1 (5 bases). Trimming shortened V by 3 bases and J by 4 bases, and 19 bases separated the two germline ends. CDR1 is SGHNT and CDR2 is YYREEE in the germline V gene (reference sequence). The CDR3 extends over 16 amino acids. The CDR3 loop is CASSWGGGGVITEAFF. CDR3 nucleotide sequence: TGTGCCAGCAGCTGGGGCGGGGGGGGTGTCATCACTGAAGCTTTCTTT.

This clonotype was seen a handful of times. CDR3 sequence reads: CASSLDLRQETQYF. In nucleotides, the CDR3 is TGTGCCAGCAGCTTAGATTTGAGACAAGAGACCCAGTACTTC. The J gene is TRBJ2-5, the V gene TRBV7-9; no clear D gene. CDR1 and CDR2 from the germline V gene are SEHNR and FQNEAQ (reference sequence). The V end lost 1 base, the J end lost 2 bases, and 8 bases lay between the germline ends. There are 14 residues in the CDR3.

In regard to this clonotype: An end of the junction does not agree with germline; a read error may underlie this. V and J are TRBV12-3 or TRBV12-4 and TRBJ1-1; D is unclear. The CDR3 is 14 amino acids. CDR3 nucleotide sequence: TGTGCCAGCATTGTCCGGAGTTTGAATACTGAAGCTTTCTTT. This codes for CASIVRSLNTEAFF.